This T cell receptor beta chain was identified in a study of blood T cells in healthy people across ages. Findings and limits, study-wide: No conclusive comparison of naive versus antigen-experienced cells was possible with unsorted PBMCs.

On this clonotype: What it recognizes is unknown.

Every donor contributed around 10 milliliters of peripheral blood by blood draw. The junction had 14 bases not matched to a gene; V was cut back by 0 bases and J by 6 bases. Germline CDR1 is LGHNT and CDR2 is FRNRAP. The CDR3 contains 19 residues. PCR was performed a second time for roughly 7 to 11 cycles using a sample-barcoded 5' primer and a J-beta primer mix. The authors tagged each cDNA molecule using a template-switch adaptor with 12 random nucleotides. TCRdb ran MiXCR on the 5' RACE reads and lists one entry per CDR3 protein. Of around 500,000 distinct CDR3 sequences in the sample, under 55% are singletons; the top ten hold roughly 25%.

Source material: blood. The receptor was derived from a man aged 80 or over in good health. The chain combines TRBV12-5 with TRBJ1-5; 10 positions agree with TRBD1. Here the CDR3 DNA reads TGTGCTAGTGGTTTGGTACTGACAGGGGGCATGGTTCGGTCTCAGCCCCAGCATTTT. Translation: CASGLVLTGGMVRSQPQHF.